The rows below give T cell receptor beta chains drawn from one sample of a study of Ad26.COV2.S vaccination and SARS-CoV-2 variants. Sequencing was performed with immunoSEQ multiplex PCR; in TCRdb, only in-frame clones are kept and a portion is missing. Here the sample spans approximately 410,000 clones, roughly 90% being singletons. The specimen comprised peripheral blood, sampled in a trial of Ad26.COV2.S vaccine versus placebo. These receptors all stem from a person between 18 and 65 years old who received the Ad26.COV2.S COVID-19 vaccine or a placebo. CDR3s include the opening cysteine and the closing phenylalanine or tryptophan.

J: TRBJ2-7; V: TRBV7-2; length: 15; CDR3: CASSWGYGGSYEQYF
J: TRBJ1-2; V: TRBV19; length: 14; CDR3: CASSIGGGTYGYTF
J: TRBJ2-7; V: TRBV11-2; length: 15; CDR3: CASSLAAGGTYEQYF
J: TRBJ1-2; V: TRBV10-3; length: 14; CDR3: CAIKNLAGMDGYTF
J: TRBJ2-1; V: TRBV28; length: 16; CDR3: CASSPPETGWGNEQFF
J: TRBJ1-1; V: TRBV18; length: 12; CDR3: CASSDSYTEAFF
J: TRBJ2-3; V: TRBV7-9; length: 15; CDR3: CASTPGGQTTDTQYF
J: TRBJ1-5; V: TRBV28; length: 15; CDR3: CASSSAGTDNQPQHF
J: TRBJ2-5; V: TRBV7-9; length: 12; CDR3: CASSLAQETQYF
J: TRBJ2-1; V: TRBV27; length: 16; CDR3: CASSFSGGYSYNEQFF
J: TRBJ2-5; V: TRBV5-1; length: 16; CDR3: CASSPRLGPVGETQYF
J: TRBJ2-1; V: TRBV5-5; length: 15; CDR3: CASSSRDSSYNEQFF
J: TRBJ2-3; V: TRBV24-1; length: 16; CDR3: CATSDYDRTSTDTQYF
J: TRBJ2-5; V: TRBV6-2/TRBV6-3; length: 18; CDR3: CASSENSRGDRRQETQYF
J: TRBJ2-6; V: TRBV7-2; length: 15; CDR3: CASSLKHGGANVLTF
J: TRBJ1-1; V: TRBV29-1; length: 13; CDR3: CSVDGGLFTEAFF
J: TRBJ1-4; V: TRBV5-6; length: 14; CDR3: CASSIGTVTEKLFF
J: TRBJ2-2; V: TRBV6-5; length: 14; CDR3: CASSGQLNTGELFF
J: TRBJ2-6; V: TRBV25-1; length: 16; CDR3: CASGGLKRSGANVLTF
J: TRBJ1-5; V: TRBV6-2/TRBV6-3; length: 13; CDR3: CASSWDKNQPQHF
J: TRBJ1-2; V: TRBV5-3; length: 18; CDR3: CARSPRGVGKDGYYGYTF
J: TRBJ1-1; V: TRBV7-8; length: 14; CDR3: CASSLVEPYTEAFF